Below are 18 T cell receptor beta chains sequenced from a single sample in a study of cytomegalovirus exposure and HLA in healthy donors. Vbeta (60) and Jbeta (13) primers were used in the PCR. Using immunoSEQ multiplex PCR, the repertoire was profiled, and TCRdb retains in-frame clones only, with some absent. The sample lists 150,000 to 200,000 clones, about 76% occurring once. The source material was PBMCs. These TCRs come from a male donor in good health and CMV-seropositive.

The chain has TRBV7-6 and TRBJ1-1; 7 bases line up with TRBD1. CDR3 length equals 15 residues. Germline V gives CDR1 SGHVS, CDR2 FNYEAQ. The V and J ends lost 2 bases and 6 bases, in that order; junction bases with no gene match: 9. The CDR3 DNA reads TGTGCCAGCAGCTTAATAGGGGGCGCGATGGCTGAAGCTTTCTTT. Amino acids: CASSLIGGAMAEAFF.

The V gene is TRBV18, the J gene TRBJ1-5; TRBD1 aligns across 7 bases. Germline loops: CDR1 KGHSH, CDR2 LQKENI. Trimming at V came to 4 bases and at J to 2 bases, leaving 8 bases not matched to a gene. This CDR3 is built from 16 residues. The CDR3 DNA reads TGTGCCAGCTCACTCAGGGGGGTTCGTGGCAATCAGCCCCAGCATTTT. Protein sequence: CASSLRGVRGNQPQHF. Looking up the rest from reference TRBV18 and TRBJ1-5 gives the full variable domain: NAGVMQNPRHLVRRRGQEARLRCSPMKGHSHVYWYRQLPEEGLKFMVYLQKENIIDESGMPKERFSAEFPKEGPSILRIQQVVRGDSAAYFCASSLRGVRGNQPQHFGDGTRLSIL.

This chain joins TRBV18 and TRBJ1-2; D perhaps matches TRBD1 (6 bases). In germline, CDR1 is KGHSH, CDR2 LQKENI. The CDR3 is 14 amino acids. With 4 bases removed from V and 8 bases from J, the gap between germline ends came to 17 bases. The CDR3 is CASSRDDLGAGYTF. CDR3 sequence (DNA): TGTGCCAGCTCACGTGACGACCTGGGGGCCGGCTACACCTTC.

The rearrangement links TRBV21-1 to TRBJ1-5. TRBV21-1 is noted as a pseudogene. The CDR3 is 15 amino acids. The CDR3 sequence is CASTWAGRRNQPQHF. In DNA form, the CDR3 reads TGTGCCAGCACCTGGGCGGGGCGGAGGAATCAGCCCCAGCATTTT.

The gene calls are TRBV25-1 and TRBJ2-5; TRBD2 aligns across 7 bases. With V trimmed by 5 bases and J by 0 bases, 9 bases remained unmatched. Germline CDR1 and CDR2: MGHDK and SYGVNS. The CDR3 totals 16 residues. CDR3 residues: CASSPGILAYQETQYF. CDR3 nucleotides: TGTGCCAGCAGTCCTGGCATACTAGCGTACCAAGAGACCCAGTACTTC. Combining the CDR3 with reference TRBV25-1 and TRBJ2-5 gives the whole variable domain EADIYQTPRYLVIGTGKKITLECSQTMGHDKMYWYQQDPGMELHLIHYSYGVNSTEKGDLSSESTVSRIRTEHFPLTLESARPSHTSQYLCASSPGILAYQETQYFGPGTRLLVL.

The gene calls are TRBV21-1 and TRBJ2-7; TRBD1, as called in the table, went unchecked against the DNA. TRBV21-1 has pseudogene status. CDR3 size: 14 residues. CDR3 DNA sequence: TGTGCCAGCAGTTATGGCAGGGGGCCCTACGAGCAGTACTTC. This codes for CASSYGRGPYEQYF.

The chain joins TRBV9 to TRBJ2-7; D is uncertain. V lost 0 bases and J 2 bases, leaving 12 bases between the germline ends. Germline V CDR1 and CDR2: SGDLS, YYNGEE. CDR3 length: 15 amino acids. This CDR3 is CASSVGAGAPYEQYF. The CDR3, as DNA: TGTGCCAGCAGCGTAGGGGCCGGTGCCCCCTACGAGCAGTACTTC.

The chain joins TRBV30 to TRBJ2-7, with 8 bases fitting TRBD1. This CDR3 has 14 residues. Germline V gene lookup returns CDR1 GTSNPN and CDR2 SVGIG (reference sequence). With 1 base clipped from V and 2 bases from J, the junction kept 4 bases outside the gene matches. For the CDR3, the DNA is TGTGCCTGGAGTGGGGACAGGCCGGCCTACGAGCAGTACTTC. The encoded protein is CAWSGDRPAYEQYF. Supplemented by reference TRBV30 and TRBJ2-7, the full variable domain reads SQTIHQWPATLVQPVGSPLSLECTVEGTSNPNLYWYRQAAGRGLQLLFYSVGIGQISSEVPQNLSASRPQDRQFILSSKKLLLSDSGFYLCAWSGDRPAYEQYFGPGTRLTVT.

The chain has TRBV6-1 and TRBJ2-2; TRBD1 matches at 10 bases. Per the germline V gene, CDR1 is MNHNS and CDR2 is SASEGT. The CDR3 covers 15 residues. J was trimmed by 3 bases and V by 8 bases; bases with no gene match: 6. CDR3 bases: TGTGCCAGCGGGGACAGGGGTAAAGACACCGGGGAGCTGTTTTTT. It specifies CASGDRGKDTGELFF.

The sample holds a few counts of this clone. J is TRBJ2-5 and V is TRBV5-1, with D hard to call. Germline CDR1 SGHRS, CDR2 YFSETQ. This CDR3 is 12 amino acids long. V was clipped by 0 bases and J by 7 bases, with 7 bases between them. The CDR3 coding sequence is TGCGCCAGCAGCTTGGATAGTAGGACCCAGTACTTC. It codes for CASSLDSRTQYF.

The count of this clone is one. J is TRBJ1-1 and V is TRBV4-3; no clear D. Germline V gives CDR1 LGHNA, CDR2 YSLEER. This CDR3 is built from 13 residues. V was cut by 4 bases and J by 2 bases, with 8 bases left in between. In DNA, the CDR3 is TGCGCCAGCAGCCCATATAGTAACACTGAAGCTTTCTTT. Its translation: CASSPYSNTEAFF.

This clone was picked up a small number of times. The chain joins TRBV6-1 to TRBJ1-5; D is undetermined. The CDR3 is 15 residues long. Trimming left V 4 bases short and J 2 bases short, with 12 bases between. Germline loops: CDR1 MNHNS, CDR2 SASEGT. The CDR3 sequence: CASSADEGGNQPQHF. CDR3 DNA sequence: TGTGCCAGCAGTGCGGACGAGGGAGGCAATCAGCCCCAGCATTTT.

The chain carries TRBV4-1 and TRBJ1-6, with no clear D. The ends were cut back, 0 bases at V and 8 bases at J, with 11 bases in the middle. This CDR3 contains 15 residues. Germline V lookup: CDR1 MGHRA, CDR2 YSYEKL. CDR3 bases: TGCGCCAGCAGCCAAGAGGTGCGGAGTCATTCACCCCTCCACTTT. It codes for CASSQEVRSHSPLHF.

About this clone itself: The sample holds other DNA sequences that translate to the same CDR3. The gene calls are TRBV15 and TRBJ1-1; tentatively, D is TRBD1 (5 bases). Deletions cut 1 base from V and 3 bases from J, with 6 bases between. Per germline, CDR1 LNHNV and CDR2 YYDKDF (reference sequence). This CDR3 is built from 13 residues. For the CDR3, the DNA is TGTGCCACCAGCAGAGGGGGGGACACTGAAGCTTTCTTT. Translated, it gives CATSRGGDTEAFF.

This chain connects TRBV6-1 to TRBJ1-6, with D tentatively TRBD1 (5 bases). Trimming left V 3 bases short and J 10 bases short, with 10 bases between. The CDR3 contains 13 residues. Germline V gene sequence: CDR1 MNHNS, CDR2 SASEGT. The chain's CDR3 is CASSDRVGSPLHF. CDR3 nucleotides: TGTGCCAGCAGTGACAGGGTTGGATCACCCCTCCACTTT.

The chain has TRBV4-1 and TRBJ1-4, with 7 bases fitting TRBD1. Per the germline V gene, CDR1 is MGHRA and CDR2 is YSYEKL. V gave up 1 base and J gave up 8 bases; unmatched junction bases: 16. The CDR3 loop spans 18 amino acids. The CDR3 DNA is TGCGCCAGCAGCCAAGGCCCATGGGGACAGCGGGCAAAAGAAAAACTGTTTTTT. Its translation is CASSQGPWGQRAKEKLFF.

V is TRBV7-2 and J is TRBJ2-4; 10 bases are a match to TRBD1. The germline V gene has CDR1 SGHTA and CDR2 FQGNSA. This CDR3 is 15 amino acids long. Unmatched junction bases numbered 7, after V lost 6 bases and J lost 5 bases. CDR3 sequence: CASRRGQGVENIQYF. CDR3 bases: TGTGCCAGCAGACGAGGACAGGGGGTGGAAAACATTCAGTACTTC.

The CDR3 sequence: CASRGRGDNSPLHF. CDR3 in DNA: TGTGCCAGCAGGGGCAGGGGGGATAATTCACCCCTCCACTTT. The chain employs TRBV4-2 and TRBJ1-6; 7 bases map to TRBD1. The germline CDR1 and CDR2 sequences are LGHNA and YNFKEQ. V lost 6 bases and J lost 5; bases outside the gene matches: 4. CDR3 length: 14 residues.